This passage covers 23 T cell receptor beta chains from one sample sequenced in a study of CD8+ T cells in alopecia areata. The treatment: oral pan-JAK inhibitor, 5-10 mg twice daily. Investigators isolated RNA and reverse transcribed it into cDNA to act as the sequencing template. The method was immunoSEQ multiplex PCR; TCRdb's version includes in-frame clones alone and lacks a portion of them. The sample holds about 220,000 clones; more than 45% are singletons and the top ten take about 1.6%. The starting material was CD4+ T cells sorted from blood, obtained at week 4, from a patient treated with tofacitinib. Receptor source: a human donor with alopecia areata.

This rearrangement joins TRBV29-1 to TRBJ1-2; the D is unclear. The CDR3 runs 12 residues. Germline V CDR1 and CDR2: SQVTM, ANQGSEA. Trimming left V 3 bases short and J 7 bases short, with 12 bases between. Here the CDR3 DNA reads TGCAGCGTTGATTCGGGGATGGGTGGCTACACCTTC. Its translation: CSVDSGMGGYTF. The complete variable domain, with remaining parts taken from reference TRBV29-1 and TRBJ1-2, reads SAVISQKPSRDICQRGTSLTIQCQVDSQVTMMFWYRQQPGQSLTLIATANQGSEATYESGFVIDKFPISRPNLTFSTLTVSNMSPEDSSIYLCSVDSGMGGYTFGSGTRLTVV.

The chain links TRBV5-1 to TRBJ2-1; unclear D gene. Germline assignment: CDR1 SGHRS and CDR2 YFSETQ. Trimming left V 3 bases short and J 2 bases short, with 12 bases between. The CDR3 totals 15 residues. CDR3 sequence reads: CASSWRPGTYNEQFF. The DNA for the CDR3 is TGCGCCAGCAGCTGGAGACCAGGAACCTACAATGAGCAGTTCTTC.

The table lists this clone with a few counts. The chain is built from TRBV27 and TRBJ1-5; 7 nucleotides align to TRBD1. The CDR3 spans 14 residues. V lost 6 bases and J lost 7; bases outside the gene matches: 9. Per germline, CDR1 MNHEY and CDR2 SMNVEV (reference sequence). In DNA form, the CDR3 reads TGTGCCAGCAGCCCCAGACAGGGTTGGCAGCCCCAGCATTTT. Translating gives CASSPRQGWQPQHF.

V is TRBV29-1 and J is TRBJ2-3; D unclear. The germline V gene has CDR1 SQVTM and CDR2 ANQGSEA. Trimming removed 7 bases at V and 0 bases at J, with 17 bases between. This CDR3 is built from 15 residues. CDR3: CSGDGLGSSTDTQYF. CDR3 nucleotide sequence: TGCAGCGGGGATGGTCTAGGGTCTAGCACAGATACGCAGTATTTT.

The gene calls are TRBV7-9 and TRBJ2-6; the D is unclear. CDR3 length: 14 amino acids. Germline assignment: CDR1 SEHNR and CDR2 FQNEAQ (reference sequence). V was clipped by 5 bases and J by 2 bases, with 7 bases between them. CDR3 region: CASSRETGANVLTF. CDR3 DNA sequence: TGTGCCAGCAGCCGAGAAACTGGGGCCAACGTCCTGACTTTC.

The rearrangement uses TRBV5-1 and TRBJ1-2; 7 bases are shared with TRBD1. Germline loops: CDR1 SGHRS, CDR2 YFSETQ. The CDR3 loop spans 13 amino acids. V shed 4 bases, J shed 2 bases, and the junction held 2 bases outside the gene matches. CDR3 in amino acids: CASSPGQNYGYTF. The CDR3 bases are TGCGCCAGCAGCCCGGGACAGAACTATGGCTACACCTTC. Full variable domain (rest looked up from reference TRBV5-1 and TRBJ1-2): KAGVTQTPRYLIKTRGQQVTLSCSPISGHRSVSWYQQTPGQGLQFLFEYFSETQRNKGNFPGRFSGRQFSNSRSEMNVSTLELGDSALYLCASSPGQNYGYTFGSGTRLTVV.

As DNA, the CDR3 is TGTGCCAGCAGCGACGGACGGCACCCTCCTGAAGCTTTCTTT. It yields the protein CASSDGRHPPEAFF. The V call is TRBV9, the J call TRBJ1-1; D unresolved. The germline V and J ends were trimmed by 3 bases and 6 bases, with 15 bases remaining between them. The CDR3 totals 14 residues. From germline, CDR1 is SGDLS and CDR2 YYNGEE.

This CDR3 is CASSAGGRAGGYTF. The CDR3 DNA reads as TGTGCCAGCAGCGCTGGGGGCAGGGCTGGCGGCTACACCTTC. The chain carries TRBV7-9 and TRBJ1-2, with D possibly being TRBD1 (6 bases). Germline loops: CDR1 SEHNR, CDR2 FQNEAQ (reference sequence). Trimming pared 5 bases from V and 8 bases from J, leaving 18 bases between. CDR3 length: 14 residues. The variable domain in full, with the rest retrieved from reference TRBV7-9 and TRBJ1-2, is DTGVSQNPRHKITKRGQNVTFRCDPISEHNRLYWYRQTLGQGPEFLTYFQNEAQLEKSRLLSDRFSAERPKGSFSTLEIQRTEQGDSAMYLCASSAGGRAGGYTFGSGTRLTVV.

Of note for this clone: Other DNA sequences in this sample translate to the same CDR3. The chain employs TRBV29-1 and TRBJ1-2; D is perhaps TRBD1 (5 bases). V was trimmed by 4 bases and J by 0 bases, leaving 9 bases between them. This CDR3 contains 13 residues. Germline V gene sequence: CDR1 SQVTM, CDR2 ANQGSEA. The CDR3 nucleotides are TGCAGCGTTGGACAGATAGCTAACTATGGCTACACCTTC. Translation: CSVGQIANYGYTF.

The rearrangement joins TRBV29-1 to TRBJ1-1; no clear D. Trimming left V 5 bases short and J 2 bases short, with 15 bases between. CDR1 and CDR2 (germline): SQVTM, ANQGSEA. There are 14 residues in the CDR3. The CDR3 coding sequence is TGCAGCGTTCAGGTTAAGCGGTCCAACACTGAAGCTTTCTTT. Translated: CSVQVKRSNTEAFF.

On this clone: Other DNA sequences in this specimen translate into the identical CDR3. The CDR3 sequence is CSVVGGGNTGELFF. The CDR3 nucleotides are TGCAGCGTTGTAGGGGGTGGGAACACCGGGGAGCTGTTTTTT. The rearrangement links TRBV29-1 to TRBJ2-2, with D possibly being TRBD1 (6 bases). Per germline, CDR1 SQVTM and CDR2 ANQGSEA. This CDR3 comprises 14 residues. V lost 4 bases and J 1 base, leaving 10 bases between the germline ends.

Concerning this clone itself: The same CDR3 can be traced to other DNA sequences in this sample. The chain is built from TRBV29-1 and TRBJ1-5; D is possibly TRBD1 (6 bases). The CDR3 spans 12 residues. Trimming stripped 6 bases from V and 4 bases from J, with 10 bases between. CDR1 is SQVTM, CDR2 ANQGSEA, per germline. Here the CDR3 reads CSVSQGNQPQHF. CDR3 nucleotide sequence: TGCAGCGTAAGTCAGGGGAATCAGCCCCAGCATTTT.

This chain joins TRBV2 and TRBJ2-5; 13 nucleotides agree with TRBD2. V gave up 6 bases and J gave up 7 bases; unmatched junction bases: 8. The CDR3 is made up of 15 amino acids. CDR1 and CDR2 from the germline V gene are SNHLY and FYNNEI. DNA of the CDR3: TGTGCCAGCAGGTTACTAGCGGGGGGGCCGGGGACCCAGTACTTC. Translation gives CASRLLAGGPGTQYF.

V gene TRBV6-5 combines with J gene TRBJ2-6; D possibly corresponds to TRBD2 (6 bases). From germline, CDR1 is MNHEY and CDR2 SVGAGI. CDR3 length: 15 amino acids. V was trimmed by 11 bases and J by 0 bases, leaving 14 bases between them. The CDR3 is CAVRGLSSGANVLTF. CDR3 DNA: TGTGCCGTGCGGGGTCTTAGCTCTGGGGCCAACGTCCTGACTTTC.

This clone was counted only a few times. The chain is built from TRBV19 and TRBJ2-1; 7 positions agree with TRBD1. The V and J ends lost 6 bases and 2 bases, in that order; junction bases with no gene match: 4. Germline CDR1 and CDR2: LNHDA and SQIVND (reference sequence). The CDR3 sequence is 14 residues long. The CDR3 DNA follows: TGTGCCAGTAGCCTGACAGGGACCTACAATGAGCAGTTCTTC. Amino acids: CASSLTGTYNEQFF.

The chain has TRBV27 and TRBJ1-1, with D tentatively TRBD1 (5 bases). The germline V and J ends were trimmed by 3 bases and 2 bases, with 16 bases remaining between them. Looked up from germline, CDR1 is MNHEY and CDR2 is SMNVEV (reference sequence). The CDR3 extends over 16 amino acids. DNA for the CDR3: TGTGCCAGCAGTTTTCGCCGGACATCTACTAACACTGAAGCTTTCTTT. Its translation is CASSFRRTSTNTEAFF.

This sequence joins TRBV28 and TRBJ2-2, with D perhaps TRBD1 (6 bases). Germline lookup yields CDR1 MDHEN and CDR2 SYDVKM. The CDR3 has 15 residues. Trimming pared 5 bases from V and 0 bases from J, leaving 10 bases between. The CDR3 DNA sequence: TGTGCCAGCAGTACTCAGGGGCCGAACACCGGGGAGCTGTTTTTT. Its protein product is CASSTQGPNTGELFF.

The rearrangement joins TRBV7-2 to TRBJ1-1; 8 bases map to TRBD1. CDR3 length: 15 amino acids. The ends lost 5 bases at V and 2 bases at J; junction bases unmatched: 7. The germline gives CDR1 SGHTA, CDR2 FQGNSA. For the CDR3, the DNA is TGTGCCAGCAGCCGCTGGGGACAGGCAAACACTGAAGCTTTCTTT. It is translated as CASSRWGQANTEAFF. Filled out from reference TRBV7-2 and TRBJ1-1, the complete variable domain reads GAGVSQSPSNKVTEKGKDVELRCDPISGHTALYWYRQSLGQGLEFLIYFQGNSAPDKSGLPSDRFSAERTGGSVSTLTIQRTQQEDSAVYLCASSRWGQANTEAFFGQGTRLTVV.

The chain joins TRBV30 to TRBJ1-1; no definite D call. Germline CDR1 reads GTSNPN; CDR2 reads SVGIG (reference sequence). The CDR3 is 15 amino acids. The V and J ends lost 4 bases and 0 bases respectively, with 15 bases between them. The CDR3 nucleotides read TGTGCCTGGAACGGTAGGCTGGTGATGAACACTGAAGCTTTCTTT. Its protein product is CAWNGRLVMNTEAFF.

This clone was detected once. CDR3 in DNA: TGCGCCAGCACCCGGGACGGAGGAAACATTCAGTACTTC. It specifies CASTRDGGNIQYF. The chain recombines TRBV23-1 with TRBJ2-4; D may be TRBD1 or TRBD2 (5 bases each). TRBV23-1 has ORF status, its function being uncertain. This CDR3 comprises 13 residues. The ends were cut back, 7 bases at V and 6 bases at J, with 13 bases in the middle.

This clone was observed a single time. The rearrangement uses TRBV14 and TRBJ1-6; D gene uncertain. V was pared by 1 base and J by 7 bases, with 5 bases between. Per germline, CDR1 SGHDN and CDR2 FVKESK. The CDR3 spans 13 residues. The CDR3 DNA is TGTGCCAGCAGCCAAGGAGGGAATTCACCCCTCCACTTT. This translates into CASSQGGNSPLHF.

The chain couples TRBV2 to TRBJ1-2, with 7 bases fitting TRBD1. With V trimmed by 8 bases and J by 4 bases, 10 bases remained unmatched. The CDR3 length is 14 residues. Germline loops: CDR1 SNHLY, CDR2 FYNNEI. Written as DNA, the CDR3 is TGTGCCAGCTTGAAAACAGGGGAAAGCTATGGCTACACCTTC. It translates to CASLKTGESYGYTF.

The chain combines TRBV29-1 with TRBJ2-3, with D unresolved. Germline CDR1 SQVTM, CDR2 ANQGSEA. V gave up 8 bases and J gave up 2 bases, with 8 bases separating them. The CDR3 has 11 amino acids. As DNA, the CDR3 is TGCAGCTCCTCACTCACAGATACGCAGTATTTT. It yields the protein CSSSLTDTQYF.